The 28 T cell receptor beta chains below all came from one sample that was sequenced in a study of blood T cells in healthy people across ages. A second PCR, run for about 6 to 11 cycles, used a sample-barcoded 5' primer plus a J-beta primer mix. TCRdb re-analysed the 5' RACE reads in MiXCR, keeping a single row per CDR3 protein. The sample lists 1.5 million to 2 million distinct CDR3 sequences, approximately 32% occurring once. The sample was blood. These receptors all come from a woman aged 25 to 39 in good health.

V is TRBV7-9 and J is TRBJ1-1; 9 bases line up with TRBD1. Germline values: CDR1 SEHNR, CDR2 FQNEAQ (reference sequence). V lost 5 bases to trimming and J lost 7 bases; unmatched junction nucleotides: 8. The length of the CDR3 is 14 residues. The CDR3 DNA reads as TGTGCCAGCAGCCCCGGGACAGGGTACGGTGAAGCTTTCTTT. It encodes CASSPGTGYGEAFF.

The chain combines TRBV20-1 with TRBJ2-3; TRBD2 matches at 10 bases. The CDR3 contains 15 residues. In germline, CDR1 is DFQATT, CDR2 SNEGSKA (reference sequence). J lost 3 bases, V lost 3 bases, and 6 bases had no gene match. The CDR3 DNA is TGCAGTGCTAGCGGAGCGGGGGGGGTTACAGATACGCAGTATTTT. Encoded protein: CSASGAGGVTDTQYF.

This sequence joins TRBV20-1 and TRBJ2-3, with D perhaps matching TRBD2 (5 bases). The germline V gene has CDR1 DFQATT and CDR2 SNEGSKA (reference sequence). V lost 4 bases, J lost 4 bases, and 15 bases lay in between. There are 14 residues in the CDR3. The CDR3 bases are TGCAGTGCTAACCGACGGGGATTCCCAGATACGCAGTATTTT. Translation: CSANRRGFPDTQYF.

This clonotype came up a few times. One end of the junction does not line up with germline, which may come from a read error. V usage is TRBV5-1 and J usage is TRBJ1-1, with 7 nucleotides matching TRBD1. Germline CDR1 SGHRS, CDR2 YFSETQ. The CDR3 consists of 12 residues. The CDR3 region has the DNA TGCGCCAGCAGCGCGGACAGGATTGAATCTTTCTTT. It specifies CASSADRIESFF.

This clonotype was counted only a few times. This chain joins TRBV7-2 and TRBJ2-6, with 8 bases aligning to TRBD2. Germline values: CDR1 SGHTA, CDR2 FQGNSA. The CDR3 extends over 16 amino acids. V lost 6 bases, J lost 4 bases, and 8 bases stayed unmatched. CDR3 nucleotides: TGTGCCAGCAGGACCGGGGGGGTTTTCGGGGCCAACGTCCTGACTTTC. Translating it yields CASRTGGVFGANVLTF.

As DNA, the CDR3 is TGCAGTGCTAGACCTTATAATCAGCCCCAGCATTTT. Translated: CSARPYNQPQHF. V is TRBV20-1 and J is TRBJ1-5; D gene ambiguous. Trimming removed 2 bases at V and 4 bases at J, with 6 bases between. The CDR3 sequence is 12 residues long. Germline CDR1 is DFQATT and CDR2 is SNEGSKA (reference sequence).

This clonotype was seen a few times. V usage is TRBV7-9 and J usage is TRBJ1-2, with TRBD1 matching over 7 bases. Germline CDR1 reads SEHNR; CDR2 reads FQNEAQ (reference sequence). Unmatched junction bases numbered 10, after V lost 3 bases and J lost 6 bases. The CDR3 covers 15 residues. Written as DNA, the CDR3 is TGTGCCAGCAGCTTGGAAAGACAGGGAGAACATGGCTACACCTTC. This sequence encodes CASSLERQGEHGYTF. Filled out from reference TRBV7-9 and TRBJ1-2, the complete variable domain reads DTGVSQNPRHKITKRGQNVTFRCDPISEHNRLYWYRQTLGQGPEFLTYFQNEAQLEKSRLLSDRFSAERPKGSFSTLEIQRTEQGDSAMYLCASSLERQGEHGYTFGSGTRLTVV.

A note on this clonotype: A read error is possible here, since a much larger clone lies one base away. This chain links TRBV20-1 with TRBJ2-7; a possible D gene is TRBD2 (5 bases). CDR1 is DFQATT, CDR2 SNEGSKA, per germline (reference sequence). The CDR3 runs 11 residues. CDR3 bases: TGCAGGGCTGACCGGGACTACGAGCAGTACTTC. Its protein is CRADRDYEQYF.

A few counts support this clonotype. The CDR3 DNA reads TGTGCCAGCAGCCCCGACCCGGGTTTCACTGAAGCTTTCTTT. Protein product: CASSPDPGFTEAFF. The rearrangement uses TRBV7-3 and TRBJ1-1; D ambiguous. In germline, CDR1 is SGHTA, CDR2 FQGTGA. V was pared by 5 bases and J by 4 bases, with 14 bases between. This CDR3 region has 14 residues.

The chain combines TRBV3-1 with TRBJ2-5, with a tentative D call TRBD2 (6 bases). CDR3 length: 15 amino acids. Germline CDR1 reads LGHDT; CDR2 reads YNNKEL (reference sequence). V lost 2 bases, J lost 2 bases, and 12 bases lay in between. CDR3 sequence (DNA): TGTGCCAGCAGCCAATATATCGGGACTCAAGAGACCCAGTACTTC. Translated: CASSQYIGTQETQYF.

The rearrangement uses TRBV10-3 and TRBJ1-5, with D possibly being TRBD1 (5 bases). The CDR3 has 13 amino acids. From germline, CDR1 is ENHRY and CDR2 SYGVKD. Deletions cut 7 bases from V and 3 bases from J, with 10 bases between. The CDR3 is CAITQVYNQPQHF. The CDR3 nucleotides read TGTGCCATCACACAGGTGTACAATCAGCCCCAGCATTTT.

The chain has TRBV7-6 and TRBJ1-6; D not certain. Trimming took 0 bases from V and 4 from J, leaving 7 bases between them. Germline CDR1 is SGHVS and CDR2 is FNYEAQ. The length of the CDR3 is 15 residues. The CDR3 region has the DNA TGTGCCAGCAGCTTAGCGGAGGGATATAATTCACCCCTCCACTTT. Residues: CASSLAEGYNSPLHF.

V is TRBV7-9 and J is TRBJ2-1; TRBD1 matches 9 bases. The CDR3 spans 12 residues. Germline CDR1 and CDR2: SEHNR and FQNEAQ (reference sequence). V dropped 11 bases and J dropped 7; count of bases not matched to a gene: 6. CDR3 nucleotide sequence: TGTGCCGCTGAGGACAGGGGTAATGAGCAGTTCTTC. This translates into CAAEDRGNEQFF.

Turning to this clonotype: One junction end disagrees with the germline gene, perhaps due to a read error. The chain links TRBV7-8 to TRBJ2-3; D gene ambiguous. Germline CDR1 is SGHVS and CDR2 is FQNEAQ. The CDR3 is 14 amino acids. The CDR3 reads CARSPRTYTDTQYF. DNA of the CDR3: TGTGCCCGCAGCCCCCGGACGTACACAGATACGCAGTATTTT.

The CDR3 coding sequence is TGCGCCAGCAGCCTCCAGGTCGGGGCAGGCACCTCTGGGGCCAACGTCCTGACTTTC. Amino acids: CASSLQVGAGTSGANVLTF. This sequence joins TRBV4-1 and TRBJ2-6; D is tentatively TRBD1 or TRBD2 (5 bases each). The CDR3 totals 19 residues. Deletions cut 4 bases from V and 0 bases from J, with 19 bases between. From germline, CDR1 is MGHRA and CDR2 YSYEKL.

This clonotype was seen many times. The chain has TRBV25-1 and TRBJ1-2; 8 nucleotides agree with TRBD1. The CDR3 spans 14 residues. CDR1 MGHDK and CDR2 SYGVNS come from the germline V gene. After removal of 5 bases from V and 1 base from J, the junction contained 3 bases not matched to a gene. Here the CDR3 reads CASSRTGSNYGYTF. As DNA, the CDR3 is TGTGCCAGCAGTCGGACAGGGAGTAACTATGGCTACACCTTC.

This clonotype was detected only once. The J gene is TRBJ1-1, the V gene TRBV6-1, with TRBD1 matching over 10 bases. In germline, CDR1 is MNHNS, CDR2 SASEGT. The CDR3 is made up of 16 amino acids. The trim removed 4 bases at V and 3 bases at J, leaving 8 bases unmatched. This CDR3 is CASSGQDRGWDTEAFF. In DNA form, the CDR3 reads TGTGCCAGCAGTGGCCAGGACAGGGGGTGGGACACTGAAGCTTTCTTT.

This rearrangement joins TRBV11-2 to TRBJ2-1; 7 nucleotides match TRBD2. Germline V CDR1 and CDR2: SGHAT, FQNNGV. J was trimmed by 7 bases and V by 5 bases; bases with no gene match: 8. The CDR3 has 14 residues. The CDR3 loop is CASSTISGGNEQFF. CDR3 DNA sequence: TGTGCCAGCAGCACAATCTCGGGGGGAAATGAGCAGTTCTTC.

This chain joins TRBV20-1 and TRBJ2-1, with unresolved D. Germline V lookup: CDR1 DFQATT, CDR2 SNEGSKA (reference sequence). V lost 0 bases to trimming and J lost 9 bases, with 9 bases between them. The CDR3 is 12 residues long. DNA for the CDR3: TGCAGTGCTAGAGAGAGCAGGTGTGAGCAGTTCTTC. It encodes CSARESRCEQFF.

This chain links TRBV12-3 or TRBV12-4 with TRBJ2-5; 12 bases map to TRBD2. V trimming: 4 bases; J trimming: 5 bases; junction bases outside the gene matches: 5. There are 15 residues in the CDR3. The CDR3 is CASSSRLAGDETQYF. The CDR3 coding sequence is TGTGCCAGCAGTTCAAGACTAGCGGGAGACGAGACCCAGTACTTC.

In regard to this clonotype: One junction end does not reproduce the germline sequence, and a read error may be involved. The chain combines TRBV15 with TRBJ2-5, with D possibly TRBD1 on 5 matching bases. Germline loops: CDR1 LNHNV, CDR2 YYDKDF (reference sequence). CDR3 length: 14 residues. CDR3 loop: CAASRVAGMETQYF. The CDR3 DNA follows: TGTGCCGCCAGCAGAGTAGCAGGGATGGAGACCCAGTACTTC.

With regard to this clonotype: A much larger clone differs from this one at a single base, so this may be a read error. V usage is TRBV12-3 or TRBV12-4 and J usage is TRBJ1-2; a possible D gene is TRBD1 (5 bases). Trimming removed 10 bases from V and 3 bases from J, with 18 bases in between. This CDR3 spans 14 amino acids. For the CDR3, the DNA is TGTGCCAACACCCCTCGGGGACGCTACTATGGCTACACCTTC. It codes for CANTPRGRYYGYTF.

The chain combines TRBV20-1 with TRBJ2-7, with TRBD2 matching 8 bases. J lost 5 bases, V lost 5 bases, and 17 bases had no gene match. The CDR3 sequence is 16 residues long. Germline assignment: CDR1 DFQATT and CDR2 SNEGSKA (reference sequence). The CDR3 DNA sequence: TGCAGTGCTGGGACATATTCTAGCGGGCCTTACCACGAGCAGTACTTC. Protein: CSAGTYSSGPYHEQYF.

The chain combines TRBV20-1 with TRBJ2-7; 9 nucleotides line up with TRBD2. V was clipped by 1 base and J by 5 bases; unmatched bases: 6. CDR1 DFQATT and CDR2 SNEGSKA come from the germline V gene (reference sequence). The CDR3 contains 14 residues. The CDR3 nucleotides read TGCAGTGCTAGAGGGGCGGGAGGGCCCAACGAGCAGTACTTC. This translates into CSARGAGGPNEQYF.

V is TRBV15 and J is TRBJ1-4; D is undetermined. The CDR3 spans 15 residues. Trimming left V 3 bases short and J 2 bases short, with 10 bases between. The germline V gene encodes CDR1 LNHNV and CDR2 YYDKDF (reference sequence). CDR3 nucleotide sequence: TGTGCCACCAGCAGCTGGGCCGAGACTAATGAAAAACTGTTTTTT. Translation gives CATSSWAETNEKLFF.

V and J are TRBV4-2 and TRBJ2-1, with D unclear. Trimming removed 2 bases at V and 4 bases at J, with 12 bases between. Per the germline V gene, CDR1 is LGHNA and CDR2 is YNFKEQ. The CDR3 consists of 15 residues. Written as DNA, the CDR3 is TGTGCCAGCAGCCAATCAGTCAGTGGGTACAATGAGCAGTTCTTC. This codes for CASSQSVSGYNEQFF.

In its sample, this clonotype was seen a few times. This chain connects TRBV4-1 to TRBJ1-1; 9 bases map to TRBD1. This CDR3 region has 17 residues. CDR1 and CDR2 (germline): MGHRA, YSYEKL. After removal of 2 bases from V and 3 bases from J, the junction contained 10 bases not matched to a gene. The CDR3 DNA reads as TGCGCCAGCAGCCAAAGGACAGGGGTTGGATTGGACACTGAAGCTTTCTTT. Translation: CASSQRTGVGLDTEAFF.

V and J are TRBV15 and TRBJ2-1; a weak D match, TRBD1 (6 bases). The CDR3 is 13 amino acids. V lost 8 bases and J 12 bases, leaving 20 bases between the germline ends. Germline V gives CDR1 LNHNV, CDR2 YYDKDF (reference sequence). Written as DNA, the CDR3 is TGTGCCACCGCCGGGGACATTGGCGCTGGGCAGTTCTTC. Protein sequence: CATAGDIGAGQFF.